These 17 T cell receptor beta chains originate from one sample sequenced in a study of OX40 agonist ivuxolimab in advanced cancers. Sequencing was performed with immunoSEQ multiplex PCR; in TCRdb, only in-frame clones are kept and a portion is missing. The repertoire includes about 34,000 clones, 81% of them detected once, and over 1.1% sits in the top ten. Source: CD4+ or CD8+ T cells sorted from blood, taken in a trial of the OX40 agonist ivuxolimab. The receptors originated from an adult with an advanced solid tumor such as melanoma, head and neck, liver or kidney cancer.

The chain has TRBV5-7 and TRBJ2-2; D may be TRBD1 (6 bases). TRBV5-7 is placed among ORFs of uncertain function. The length of the CDR3 is 16 residues. Trimming left V 1 base short and J 8 bases short, with 18 bases between. CDR3 bases: TGTGCCAGCAGCTTGCCCCCGACAGGTGACCCAGGGGAGCTGTTTTTT. It translates to CASSLPPTGDPGELFF.

The chain employs TRBV4-2 and TRBJ2-3; a weak D match, TRBD1 (6 bases). Trimming left V 3 bases short and J 3 bases short, with 13 bases between. This CDR3 region has 15 residues. Germline CDR1 is LGHNA and CDR2 is YNFKEQ. CDR3 DNA: TGTGCCAGCAGCCAGACAGGACTCGCAACAGATACGCAGTATTTT. This translates into CASSQTGLATDTQYF.

The chain is built from TRBV28 and TRBJ1-2, with D perhaps matching TRBD1 (5 bases). The CDR3 covers 14 residues. V was clipped by 4 bases and J by 3 bases, with 12 bases between them. Germline V gives CDR1 MDHEN, CDR2 SYDVKM. CDR3 amino acids: CASSSQGVYYGYTF. The CDR3, as DNA: TGTGCCAGCAGTTCCCAGGGTGTGTACTATGGCTACACCTTC.

The chain combines TRBV5-1 with TRBJ1-4; 8 positions agree with TRBD1. The ends lost 7 bases at V and 3 bases at J; junction bases unmatched: 11. Germline V CDR1 and CDR2: SGHRS, YFSETQ. The CDR3 has 16 residues. CDR3 sequence reads: CASSAGTGLPNEKLFF. The CDR3 coding sequence is TGCGCCAGCTCCGCCGGGACAGGCTTACCTAATGAAAAACTGTTTTTT.

This clone was counted once. At one end the junction does not follow the germline gene, possibly because of a read error. The chain is built from TRBV19 and TRBJ2-3; D remains unclear. This CDR3 comprises 11 residues. CDR1 and CDR2 from the germline V gene are LNHDA and SQIVND (reference sequence). For the CDR3, the DNA is TGTGCCAGTAGTATCACAAATACGCAGTATTTT. This encodes CASSITNTQYF.

V gene TRBV10-3 combines with J gene TRBJ2-3; TRBD2 matches 8 bases. This CDR3 region has 15 residues. V shed 3 bases and J 4 bases; nucleotides not matched to a gene: 6. The germline V gene has CDR1 ENHRY and CDR2 SYGVKD. Written as DNA, the CDR3 is TGTGCCATCAGTGACGGGACTAGAGGTGCAGATACGCAGTATTTT. This codes for CAISDGTRGADTQYF.

The chain combines TRBV30 with TRBJ1-2, with D perhaps TRBD1 (6 bases). The length of the CDR3 is 11 residues. Germline CDR1 GTSNPN, CDR2 SVGIG (reference sequence). V lost 8 bases and J lost 7, with 14 bases in between. The CDR3 protein is CAHPGVRGYTF. Written as DNA, the CDR3 is TGTGCCCATCCAGGGGTACGTGGCTACACCTTC.

V gene TRBV6-1 combines with J gene TRBJ2-2, with TRBD1 as a possible D gene (5 bases). Germline values: CDR1 MNHNS, CDR2 SASEGT. CDR3 size: 18 residues. With 1 base removed from V and 4 bases from J, the gap between germline ends came to 19 bases. CDR3 loop: CASSEGVLAGIGTGELFF. CDR3 bases: TGTGCCAGCAGTGAAGGAGTATTGGCAGGGATTGGCACCGGGGAGCTGTTTTTT.

The V and J genes are TRBV7-2 and TRBJ1-6, with D perhaps TRBD1 (6 bases). The CDR3 runs 13 residues. CDR1 SGHTA and CDR2 FQGNSA come from the germline V gene. V lost 3 bases and J lost 8, with 8 bases in between. CDR3 DNA sequence: TGTGCCAGCAGCTTCTACAGGGATTCACCCCTCCACTTT. Its protein product is CASSFYRDSPLHF.

This chain links TRBV11-2 with TRBJ2-2; 7 nucleotides align to TRBD1. The V gene's germline CDR1 is SGHAT and CDR2 FQNNGV. Trimming at V came to 5 bases and at J to 5 bases, leaving 11 bases not matched to a gene. This CDR3 is built from 16 residues. Here the CDR3 reads CASSPIRQGRTGELFF. Written as DNA, the CDR3 is TGTGCCAGCAGCCCTATACGACAGGGTAGGACCGGGGAGCTGTTTTTT.

The chain uses TRBV20-1 and TRBJ2-7; no firm D call. The CDR3 contains 11 residues. V was shortened by 6 bases and J by 5 bases, with 11 bases between the two germline ends. Germline V gene data show CDR1 as DFQATT and CDR2 as SNEGSKA (reference sequence). CDR3 nucleotide sequence: TGCAGTGCGAGGTTCAATCACGAGCAGTACTTC. Amino acids: CSARFNHEQYF.

In this sample, this clone turned up once. The V call is TRBV9, the J call TRBJ1-3, with a possible D match to TRBD1 (6 bases). CDR3 length: 15 residues. CDR1 is SGDLS, CDR2 YYNGEE, per germline. The V end was cut by 0 bases, the J end by 2 bases, with 9 bases between. CDR3 region: CASSVVPGAGNTIYF. As DNA, the CDR3 is TGTGCCAGCAGCGTAGTGCCAGGGGCTGGAAACACCATATATTTT.

The chain employs TRBV10-3 and TRBJ1-4; D call uncertain. V was pared by 0 bases and J by 0 bases, with 20 bases between. CDR1 and CDR2 (germline): ENHRY, SYGVKD. There are 20 residues in the CDR3. CDR3 sequence reads: CAISESPSGFLGSTNEKLFF. Here the CDR3 DNA reads TGTGCCATCAGTGAGTCGCCCTCAGGCTTCCTTGGGTCAACTAATGAAAAACTGTTTTTT.

This clone was detected a few times. The chain has TRBV28 and TRBJ2-2, with 7 bases lining up with TRBD1. The CDR3 has 16 residues. The trim removed 3 bases at V and 5 bases at J, leaving 9 bases unmatched. Germline V gene data show CDR1 as MDHEN and CDR2 as SYDVKM. The CDR3 bases are TGTGCCAGCAGTTTGTGGGACAGTACAGTGACCGGGGAGCTGTTTTTT. Residues: CASSLWDSTVTGELFF.

The chain carries TRBV4-1 and TRBJ2-1; 11 nucleotides align to TRBD1. The CDR3 runs 16 residues. CDR1 and CDR2 (germline): MGHRA, YSYEKL. Trimming took 3 bases from V and 5 from J; bases not matched to a gene: 6. The CDR3 loop is CASSQDRGQVNNEQFF. For the CDR3, the DNA is TGCGCCAGCAGCCAGGACAGGGGGCAGGTTAACAATGAGCAGTTCTTC.

This clone was counted a few times. The rearrangement joins TRBV27 to TRBJ2-7; no firm D call. The CDR3 extends over 13 amino acids. Germline V lookup: CDR1 MNHEY, CDR2 SMNVEV (reference sequence). The ends were cut back, 0 bases at V and 7 bases at J, with 10 bases in the middle. The CDR3 nucleotides read TGTGCCAGCAGTTTATCGATGAGTGGGGAGCAGTACTTC. Its protein product is CASSLSMSGEQYF.

The chain carries TRBV6-6 and TRBJ2-7, with D tentatively TRBD1 or TRBD2 (5 bases each). The germline V and J ends were trimmed by 2 bases and 0 bases, with 14 bases remaining between them. Germline CDR1 is MNHNY and CDR2 is SVGAGI (reference sequence). The CDR3 length is 16 residues. CDR3 sequence: CASSYGEPGSSYEQYF. DNA of the CDR3: TGTGCCAGCAGTTACGGAGAACCAGGGAGCTCCTACGAGCAGTACTTC.